This passage covers 5 T cell receptor beta chains from one sample sequenced in a study of regulatory T cells in long-lasting Graves disease (dated by TCRdb to about 2021). The time point label corresponds to: persistent/refractory GD, antithyroid drugs over 5 years with positive TRAb. For both TCR sequencing and RNA sequencing, RNA was extracted from PBMCs using TRIzol. Libraries were built with multiplex PCR. Sequencing used an Illumina HiSeq 4000. To build TCR beta libraries, CDR3 regions were amplified by Arm-PCR using iRepertoire HTBI primers. The public reads were reanalyzed by TCRdb: fastp trimming at Q25, MiXCR alignment, in-frame beta chains only. Each entry is one CDR3 protein sequence, shown with its most common DNA and genes. This sample lists about 400,000 distinct CDR3 sequences; around 21% were detected once. The ten largest clones take up around 21% of the sample. The sample here was peripheral blood mononuclear cells (PBMCs), taken when the disease was refractory, from a patient treated with antithyroid drugs. The receptors come from a female donor with Graves disease.

This clonotype has a count of ten or more. The V call is TRBV12-3 or TRBV12-4, the J call TRBJ2-5; 7 nucleotides line up with TRBD2. The CDR3 runs to 15 residues. J gave up 4 bases and V 2 bases, and 7 bases lay outside the gene matches. As DNA, the CDR3 is TGTGCCAGCAGTTTAATGGGGGAGGGCCGAGAGACCCAGTACTTC. Translation gives CASSLMGEGRETQYF.

The count of this clonotype is one. The CDR3 DNA is TGCGCCAGCAGCTTGAACGGGGGAAGCACAGATACGCAGTATTTT. Protein sequence: CASSLNGGSTDTQYF. The chain recombines TRBV5-1 with TRBJ2-3; possibly TRBD2 for D (6 bases). Per germline, CDR1 SGHRS and CDR2 YFSETQ. Trimming pared 1 base from V and 0 bases from J, leaving 9 bases between. This CDR3 spans 15 amino acids.

This clonotype came up a few times. The chain couples TRBV7-2 to TRBJ1-1, with D possibly TRBD1 on 6 matching bases. V was cut by 5 bases and J by 7 bases, with 11 bases left in between. The CDR3 has 12 amino acids. Germline-derived CDR1 and CDR2 are SGHTA and FQGNSA. The DNA of the CDR3 is TGTGCCAGCAGCACTCAGGGGTTTGAAGCTTTCTTT. This translates into CASSTQGFEAFF.

This clonotype was counted ten times or more. The chain has TRBV12-3 or TRBV12-4 and TRBJ1-5; no reliable D call. The CDR3 is 13 residues long. Between the trimmed V and J ends, which lost 2 bases and 4 bases, there was a span of 6 bases. This CDR3 is CASSLRTNQPQHF. CDR3 nucleotides: TGTGCCAGCAGTTTAAGGACGAATCAGCCCCAGCATTTT.

This chain connects TRBV29-1 to TRBJ2-3; possibly TRBD1 for D (5 bases). Germline CDR1 reads SQVTM; CDR2 reads ANQGSEA. Trimming took 6 bases from V and 2 from J, leaving 15 bases between them. This CDR3 spans 14 amino acids. CDR3: CSVQPTGDTDTQYF. The CDR3 DNA is TGCAGCGTCCAACCAACAGGTGACACAGATACGCAGTATTTT.